These 3 T cell receptor beta chains originate from one sample sequenced in a study of CD8 T cells in ankylosing spondylitis. MiXCR, applied by TCRdb to the 5' RACE reads, yields one record per CDR3 protein. This sample has about 340,000 distinct CDR3 sequences; 20% to 25% occur once, and the top ten carry approximately 14%. Sequencing used blood, either unsorted or a sorted T cell fraction (not recorded which). The receptor source for this set is a male donor with ankylosing spondylitis or in good health (not recorded which).

The chain links TRBV12-3 or TRBV12-4 to TRBJ2-5, with D unresolved. This CDR3 has 14 amino acids. Deletions cut 1 base from V and 5 bases from J, with 11 bases between. DNA of the CDR3: TGTGCCAGCAGTTTAGTCAGCCCAGTGGAGACCCAGTACTTC. Translation: CASSLVSPVETQYF.

This clonotype occurred a few times. This rearrangement joins TRBV4-1 to TRBJ2-3; TRBD2 agrees at 12 bases. V shed 3 bases, J shed 0 bases, and the junction held 7 bases outside the gene matches. CDR3 length equals 18 residues. From germline, CDR1 is MGHRA and CDR2 YSYEKL. CDR3 loop: CASSHRLAGAPSTDTQYF. DNA for the CDR3: TGCGCCAGCAGCCACCGACTAGCGGGGGCCCCGAGCACAGATACGCAGTATTTT.

This chain joins TRBV20-1 and TRBJ2-7; weak D call: TRBD2 (6 bases). The CDR3 has 12 residues. Trimming shortened V by 4 bases and J by 2 bases, and 9 bases separated the two germline ends. Germline-derived CDR1 and CDR2 are DFQATT and SNEGSKA (reference sequence). The CDR3 region is CSANSGAYEQYF. CDR3 coding DNA: TGCAGTGCTAATTCGGGGGCCTACGAGCAGTACTTC.